The 12 T cell receptor beta chains below come from one sample, sequenced in a study of T cell responses to AZD1222 COVID-19 vaccine. Repertoires were generated with immunoSEQ multiplex PCR, while TCRdb's copy carries only in-frame clones and drops some. The table shows fewer than 85,000 clones, with roughly nine tenths occurring only once. The sequencing here drew on peripheral blood, taken on day 0 of MenACWY control vaccination. The receptors originated from an adult in good health.

The rearrangement links TRBV19 to TRBJ2-6; unclear D gene. V was trimmed by 5 bases and J by 0 bases, leaving 11 bases between them. This CDR3 comprises 16 residues. Germline CDR1 reads LNHDA; CDR2 reads SQIVND (reference sequence). The CDR3, as DNA: TGTGCCAGTAGTGTGAGGAGTGCCTCTGGGGCCAACGTCCTGACTTTC. It is translated as CASSVRSASGANVLTF.

This chain uses TRBV19 with TRBJ2-2, with TRBD1 matching over 8 bases. This CDR3 contains 15 residues. CDR1 and CDR2 from the germline V gene are LNHDA and SQIVND (reference sequence). The V segment lost 5 bases and the J segment 4 bases; nucleotides outside the gene matches: 6. DNA for the CDR3: TGTGCCAGTAGTCGGACAGGGTCGGGCACCGGGGAGCTGTTTTTT. Residues: CASSRTGSGTGELFF.

The table lists this clone with a count of one. The rearrangement joins TRBV4-2 to TRBJ1-4; 9 positions agree with TRBD1. The CDR3 totals 14 residues. Germline CDR1 is LGHNA and CDR2 is YNFKEQ. V trimming: 4 bases; J trimming: 7 bases; junction bases outside the gene matches: 4. CDR3 amino acids: CASSPTGGSEKLFF. The CDR3 DNA reads as TGTGCCAGCAGCCCGACAGGGGGAAGTGAAAAACTGTTTTTT.

The chain is built from TRBV5-1 and TRBJ1-4, with 7 bases matching TRBD1. The CDR3 sequence is 15 residues long. The germline CDR1 and CDR2 sequences are SGHRS and YFSETQ. After removal of 5 bases from V and 8 bases from J, the junction contained 12 bases not matched to a gene. The CDR3 protein is CASSLGTVRLEKLFF. The CDR3 region has the DNA TGCGCCAGCAGTCTAGGGACAGTTCGGTTAGAAAAACTGTTTTTT.

The CDR3: CASSGGQGPNEKLFF. CDR3 DNA: TGTGCCAGCAGCGGCGGACAGGGGCCTAATGAAAAACTGTTTTTT. This chain connects TRBV5-6 to TRBJ1-4; 9 bases are a match to TRBD1. The CDR3 runs 15 residues. The germline V gene encodes CDR1 SGHDT and CDR2 YYEEEE. The junction had 4 bases not matched to a gene; V was cut back by 4 bases and J by 3 bases.

The chain employs TRBV6-4 and TRBJ2-3; no firm D call. Trimming took off 6 bases at V and 3 bases at J, with 10 bases between the two ends. Germline CDR1 reads MRHNA; CDR2 reads SNTAGT. CDR3 length: 13 residues. CDR3 sequence reads: CASRGPFTDTQYF. The DNA of the CDR3 is TGTGCCAGCAGAGGCCCCTTTACAGATACGCAGTATTTT.

The J gene is TRBJ1-1, the V gene TRBV25-1, with D tentatively TRBD1 (5 bases). V lost 5 bases and J 5 bases, leaving 9 bases between the germline ends. CDR1 is MGHDK, CDR2 SYGVNS, per germline. The CDR3 spans 12 residues. The CDR3 here is CASSLSGTEAFF. In DNA form, the CDR3 reads TGTGCCAGCAGTCTCTCAGGGACTGAAGCTTTCTTT.

The rearrangement joins TRBV6-2 or TRBV6-3 to TRBJ2-7, with TRBD1 matching 7 bases. Germline V lookup: CDR1 MNHEY, CDR2 SVGEGT. The CDR3 has 14 amino acids. The V gene end was trimmed by 6 bases and the J gene end by 0 bases; junction bases not matched to a gene: 5. CDR3 amino acids: CASSEQGNSYEQYF. The CDR3 DNA follows: TGTGCCAGCAGCGAACAGGGGAACTCCTACGAGCAGTACTTC.

This clone occurred once. The V call is TRBV4-3, the J call TRBJ2-7; tentatively, D is TRBD2 (7 bases). V was clipped by 3 bases and J by 3 bases, with 15 bases between them. The CDR3 consists of 15 residues. CDR1 LGHNA and CDR2 YSLEER come from the germline V gene. For the CDR3, the DNA is TGCGCCAGCAGCCATAACCGGGGGGCGATCTACGAGCAGTACTTC. Amino acids: CASSHNRGAIYEQYF.

The chain couples TRBV2 to TRBJ1-5, with 7 bases lining up with TRBD1. This CDR3 has 14 residues. Germline V CDR1 and CDR2: SNHLY, FYNNEI. J gave up 5 bases and V 6 bases, and 7 bases lay outside the gene matches. The CDR3 loop reads CASSQGEGDQPQHF. The CDR3 DNA is TGTGCCAGCAGCCAGGGGGAAGGTGATCAGCCCCAGCATTTT. The variable domain in full, with the rest retrieved from reference TRBV2 and TRBJ1-5, is EPEVTQTPSHQVTQMGQEVILRCVPISNHLYFYWYRQILGQKVEFLVSFYNNEISEKSEIFDDQFSVERPDGSNFTLKIRSTKLEDSAMYFCASSQGEGDQPQHFGDGTRLSIL.

V usage is TRBV3-1 (or the pseudogene TRBV3-2) and J usage is TRBJ2-1; 8 bases are shared with TRBD1. The CDR3 length is 16 residues. Germline V gives CDR1 LGHDT, CDR2 YNNKEL (reference sequence). Losses at the gene ends were 4 bases for V and 1 base for J; bases not matched to a gene: 6. Here the CDR3 reads CASSRGTGPSYNEQFF. CDR3 nucleotides: TGTGCCAGCAGCCGGGGGACAGGACCTTCCTACAATGAGCAGTTCTTC.

The rearrangement joins TRBV7-9 to TRBJ1-1; 10 nucleotides match TRBD1. The CDR3 is made up of 13 amino acids. Germline-derived CDR1 and CDR2 are SEHNR and FQNEAQ (reference sequence). Trimming cost V 5 bases and J 10 bases; bases outside gene matches: 7. CDR3 in amino acids: CASSATGGLAAFF. Written as DNA, the CDR3 is TGTGCCAGCAGCGCGACAGGGGGCCTCGCAGCTTTCTTT.